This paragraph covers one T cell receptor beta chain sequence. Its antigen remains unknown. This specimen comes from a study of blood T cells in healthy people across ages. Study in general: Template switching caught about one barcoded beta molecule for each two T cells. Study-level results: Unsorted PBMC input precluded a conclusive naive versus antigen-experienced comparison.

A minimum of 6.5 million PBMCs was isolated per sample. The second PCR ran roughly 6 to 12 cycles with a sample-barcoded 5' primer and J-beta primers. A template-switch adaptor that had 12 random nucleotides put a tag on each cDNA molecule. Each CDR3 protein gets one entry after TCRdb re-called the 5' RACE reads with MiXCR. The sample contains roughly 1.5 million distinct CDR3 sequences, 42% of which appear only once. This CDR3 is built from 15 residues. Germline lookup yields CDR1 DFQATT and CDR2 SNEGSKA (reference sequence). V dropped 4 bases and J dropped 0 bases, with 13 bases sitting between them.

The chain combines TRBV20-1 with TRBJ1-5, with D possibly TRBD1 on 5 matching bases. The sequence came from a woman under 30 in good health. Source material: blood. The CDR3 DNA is TGCAGTGCTAATCGTGGGGGGTTTAGCAATCAGCCCCAGCATTTT. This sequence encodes CSANRGGFSNQPQHF.